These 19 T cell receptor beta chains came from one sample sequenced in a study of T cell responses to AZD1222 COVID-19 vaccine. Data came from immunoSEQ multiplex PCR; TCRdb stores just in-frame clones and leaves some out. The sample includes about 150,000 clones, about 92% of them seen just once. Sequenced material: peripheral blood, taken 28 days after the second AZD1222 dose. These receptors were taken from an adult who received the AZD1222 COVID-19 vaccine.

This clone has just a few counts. CDR3 in amino acids: CAWSVSGGNTIYF. The CDR3 DNA reads as TGTGCCTGGAGTGTCTCAGGAGGAAACACCATATATTTT. The V call is TRBV30, the J call TRBJ1-3; D unresolved. V lost 0 bases and J lost 4, with 7 bases in between. This CDR3 comprises 13 residues. Germline V gene data show CDR1 as GTSNPN and CDR2 as SVGIG (reference sequence).

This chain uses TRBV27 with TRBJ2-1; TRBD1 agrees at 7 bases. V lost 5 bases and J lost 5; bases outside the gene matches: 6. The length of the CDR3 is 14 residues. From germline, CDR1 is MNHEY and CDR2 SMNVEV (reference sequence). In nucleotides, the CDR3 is TGTGCCAGCAGTATCGGACAGGCCAACAATGAGCAGTTCTTC. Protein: CASSIGQANNEQFF.

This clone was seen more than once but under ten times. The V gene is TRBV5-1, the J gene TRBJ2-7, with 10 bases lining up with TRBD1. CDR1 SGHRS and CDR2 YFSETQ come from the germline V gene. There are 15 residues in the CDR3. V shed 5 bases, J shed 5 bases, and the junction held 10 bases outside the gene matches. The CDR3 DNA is TGCGCCAGCAGGGAACCGGGACAGGGGAGAGACGAGCAGTACTTC. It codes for CASREPGQGRDEQYF.

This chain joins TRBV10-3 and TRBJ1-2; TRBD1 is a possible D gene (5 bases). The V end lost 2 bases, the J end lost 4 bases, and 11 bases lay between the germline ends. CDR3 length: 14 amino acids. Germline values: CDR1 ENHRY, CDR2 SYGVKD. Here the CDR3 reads CAISEQAGLYGYTF. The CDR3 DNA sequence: TGTGCCATCAGTGAGCAGGCAGGGCTCTATGGCTACACCTTC.

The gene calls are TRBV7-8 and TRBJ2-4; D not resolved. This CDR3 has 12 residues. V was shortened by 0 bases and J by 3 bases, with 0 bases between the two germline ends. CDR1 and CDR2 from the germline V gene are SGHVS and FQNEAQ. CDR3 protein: CASSLAKNIQYF. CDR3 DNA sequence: TGTGCCAGCAGCTTAGCCAAAAACATTCAGTACTTC. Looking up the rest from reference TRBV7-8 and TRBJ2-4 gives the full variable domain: GAGVSQSPRYKVAKRGQDVALRCDPISGHVSLFWYQQALGQGPEFLTYFQNEAQLDKSGLPSDRFFAERPEGSVSTLKIQRTQQEDSAVYLCASSLAKNIQYFGAGTRLSVL.

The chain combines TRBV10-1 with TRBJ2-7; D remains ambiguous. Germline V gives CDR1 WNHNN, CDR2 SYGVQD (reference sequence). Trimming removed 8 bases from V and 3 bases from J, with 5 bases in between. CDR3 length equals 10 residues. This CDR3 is CASSGYEQYF. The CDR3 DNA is TGCGCCAGCTCGGGCTACGAGCAGTACTTC.

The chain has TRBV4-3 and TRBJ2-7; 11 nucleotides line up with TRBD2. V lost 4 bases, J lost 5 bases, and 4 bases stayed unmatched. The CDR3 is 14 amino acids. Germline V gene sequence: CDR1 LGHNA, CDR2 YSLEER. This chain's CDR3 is CASSPTSGSNEQYF. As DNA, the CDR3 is TGCGCCAGCAGCCCCACTAGCGGGAGTAACGAGCAGTACTTC.

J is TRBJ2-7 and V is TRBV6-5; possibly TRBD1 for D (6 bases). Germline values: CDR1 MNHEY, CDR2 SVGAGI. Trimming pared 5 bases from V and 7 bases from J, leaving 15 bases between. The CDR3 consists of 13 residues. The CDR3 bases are TGTGCCAGCAGTCAGACAGGACCTTGGGAGCAGTACTTC. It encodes CASSQTGPWEQYF.

The CDR3 DNA reads as TGTGCCAGCAGCTTGGGACTGCTGACAGCTGATGGCTACACCTTC. Its translation: CASSLGLLTADGYTF. J is TRBJ1-2 and V is TRBV7-9, with a weak D call TRBD1 (5 bases). The V gene lost 3 bases and the J gene lost 6 bases, with 17 bases spanning the gap. This CDR3 region has 15 residues. CDR1 SEHNR and CDR2 FQNEAQ come from the germline V gene (reference sequence).

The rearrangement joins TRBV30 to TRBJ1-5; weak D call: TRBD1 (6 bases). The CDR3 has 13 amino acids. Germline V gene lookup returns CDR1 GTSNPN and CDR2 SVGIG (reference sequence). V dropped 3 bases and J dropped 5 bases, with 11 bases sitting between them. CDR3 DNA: TGTGCCTGGAGCCACAGGGACGATCAGCCCCAGCATTTT. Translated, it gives CAWSHRDDQPQHF.

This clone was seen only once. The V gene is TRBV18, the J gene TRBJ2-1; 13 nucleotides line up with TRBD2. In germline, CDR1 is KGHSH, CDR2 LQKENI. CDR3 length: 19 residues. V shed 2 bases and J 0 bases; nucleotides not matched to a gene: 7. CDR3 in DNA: TGTGCCAGCTCACCATTTGGGACTAGCGGGACTCTCTCCTACAATGAGCAGTTCTTC. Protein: CASSPFGTSGTLSYNEQFF.

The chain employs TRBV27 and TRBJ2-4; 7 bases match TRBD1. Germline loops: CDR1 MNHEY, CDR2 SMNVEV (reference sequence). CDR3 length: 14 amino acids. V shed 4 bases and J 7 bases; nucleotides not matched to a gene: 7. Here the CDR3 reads CASSSPGTVNIQYF. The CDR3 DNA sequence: TGTGCCAGCAGTTCTCCCGGGACAGTCAACATTCAGTACTTC.

CDR3 sequence (DNA): TGTGCCAGCAGCGCGGGACGGACGAACACTGAAGCTTTCTTT. It yields the protein CASSAGRTNTEAFF. V gene TRBV7-8 combines with J gene TRBJ1-1, with D possibly TRBD1 on 5 matching bases. The V end was cut by 5 bases, the J end by 1 base, with 11 bases between. CDR3 length equals 14 residues. The germline gives CDR1 SGHVS, CDR2 FQNEAQ.

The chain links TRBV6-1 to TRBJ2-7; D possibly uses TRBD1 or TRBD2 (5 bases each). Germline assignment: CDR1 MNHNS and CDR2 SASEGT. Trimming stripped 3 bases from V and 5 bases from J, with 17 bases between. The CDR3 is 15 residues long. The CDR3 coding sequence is TGTGCCAGCAGTGAGACGGGCAGCCCGGGGCACGAGCAGTACTTC. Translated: CASSETGSPGHEQYF.

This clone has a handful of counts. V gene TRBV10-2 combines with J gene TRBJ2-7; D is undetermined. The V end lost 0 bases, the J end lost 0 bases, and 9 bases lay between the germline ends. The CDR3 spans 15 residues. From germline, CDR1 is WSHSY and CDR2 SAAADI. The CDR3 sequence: CASSESIYGSYEQYF. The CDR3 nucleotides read TGCGCCAGCAGTGAGTCGATCTACGGCTCCTACGAGCAGTACTTC.

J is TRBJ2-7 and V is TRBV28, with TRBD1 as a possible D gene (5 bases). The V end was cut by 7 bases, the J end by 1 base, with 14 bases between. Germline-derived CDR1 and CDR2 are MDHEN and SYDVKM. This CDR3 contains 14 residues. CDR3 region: CASTMTALSYEQYF. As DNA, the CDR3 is TGTGCCAGCACCATGACAGCGCTATCCTACGAGCAGTACTTC.

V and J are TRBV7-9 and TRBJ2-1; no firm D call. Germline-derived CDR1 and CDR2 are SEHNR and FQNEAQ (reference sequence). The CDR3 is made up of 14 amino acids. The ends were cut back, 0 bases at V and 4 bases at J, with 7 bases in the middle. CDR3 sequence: CASSLAGAYNEQFF. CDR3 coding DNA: TGTGCCAGCAGCTTAGCTGGCGCGTACAATGAGCAGTTCTTC.

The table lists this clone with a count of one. CDR3 loop: CASSQFAGSLAYEQYF. For the CDR3, the DNA is TGTGCCAGCAGCCAATTTGCCGGGAGCTTAGCCTACGAGCAGTACTTC. The chain recombines TRBV14 with TRBJ2-7; D may be TRBD2 (6 bases). The CDR3 has 16 amino acids. Trimming pared 2 bases from V and 2 bases from J, leaving 16 bases between. From germline, CDR1 is SGHDN and CDR2 FVKESK.

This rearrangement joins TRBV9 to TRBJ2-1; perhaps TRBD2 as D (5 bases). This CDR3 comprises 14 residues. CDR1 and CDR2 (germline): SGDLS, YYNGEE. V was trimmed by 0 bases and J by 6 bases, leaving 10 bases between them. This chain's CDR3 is CASSVGLGSNEQFF. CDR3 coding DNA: TGTGCCAGCAGCGTAGGGCTTGGGAGCAATGAGCAGTTCTTC.